The 20 T cell receptor beta chains below come from one sample, sequenced in a study of shared clonotypes between healthy human individuals. Naivety among CD8 cells was defined by CD45RO negativity and positive CCR7 selection, thereby excluding terminally differentiated effector memory CD45RA+ cells. TCRdb's table, derived via immunoSEQ multiplex PCR, lists solely in-frame clones and lacks some. Found here are 2 million to 2.5 million clones, about 92% of them singletons; the top ten hold approximately 1.7%. Sequenced sample: naive CD8+ T cells from PBMCs. These TCRs come from a man between 18 and 29 years old in good health. Some clones in this sample may be carry-over from other donors' samples.

The chain employs TRBV19 and TRBJ1-4; 8 bases map to TRBD1. The CDR3 runs 19 residues. From germline, CDR1 is LNHDA and CDR2 SQIVND (reference sequence). The V and J ends lost 6 bases and 7 bases, in that order; junction bases with no gene match: 22. The CDR3 coding sequence is TGTGCCAGTAGAGAAATCGGGGGACAGGAAACCCCCTACGGTGAAAAACTGTTTTTT. Encoded protein: CASREIGGQETPYGEKLFF.

The V gene is TRBV7-9, the J gene TRBJ2-1; a possible D gene is TRBD1 (6 bases). There are 14 residues in the CDR3. In germline, CDR1 is SEHNR, CDR2 FQNEAQ (reference sequence). Trimming took 5 bases from V and 6 from J, leaving 14 bases between them. The CDR3 loop is CASSLTGSGNEQFF. CDR3 DNA: TGTGCCAGCAGCCTTACAGGGTCGGGCAATGAGCAGTTCTTC. Supplemented by reference TRBV7-9 and TRBJ2-1, the full variable domain reads DTGVSQNPRHKITKRGQNVTFRCDPISEHNRLYWYRQTLGQGPEFLTYFQNEAQLEKSRLLSDRFSAERPKGSFSTLEIQRTEQGDSAMYLCASSLTGSGNEQFFGPGTRLTVL.

CDR3 nucleotide sequence: TGCGCCAGCAGCCAAGAAAGAAGGTTGGGGGGCGGGACAGATACGCAGTATTTT. Protein: CASSQERRLGGGTDTQYF. The chain recombines TRBV4-3 with TRBJ2-3; tentatively, D is TRBD1 or TRBD2 (6 bases each). The CDR3 is 18 amino acids. Germline V gene lookup returns CDR1 LGHNA and CDR2 YSLEER. V was shortened by 0 bases and J by 3 bases, with 19 bases between the two germline ends.

The table lists this clone with a count of one. DNA for the CDR3: TGTGCCAGCCTAGCGTCAATATACAATGAGCAGTTCTTC. It yields the protein CASLASIYNEQFF. This chain joins TRBV10-3 and TRBJ2-1, with D tentatively TRBD2 (6 bases). The CDR3 loop spans 13 amino acids. Germline CDR1 reads ENHRY; CDR2 reads SYGVKD. Trimming took 10 bases from V and 4 from J, leaving 14 bases between them.

The V and J genes are TRBV18 and TRBJ2-6, with D maybe TRBD1 (6 bases). V gave up 0 bases and J gave up 0 bases, with 24 bases separating them. Germline loops: CDR1 KGHSH, CDR2 LQKENI. The CDR3 has 22 amino acids. The DNA for the CDR3 is TGTGCCAGCTCACCACCGGTTATTACCCTGGACAGATCAAGCTCTGGGGCCAACGTCCTGACTTTC. This sequence encodes CASSPPVITLDRSSSGANVLTF. The whole variable domain, remainder taken from reference TRBV18 and TRBJ2-6, is NAGVMQNPRHLVRRRGQEARLRCSPMKGHSHVYWYRQLPEEGLKFMVYLQKENIIDESGMPKERFSAEFPKEGPSILRIQQVVRGDSAAYFCASSPPVITLDRSSSGANVLTFGAGSRLTVL.

This clone was seen more than once but under ten times. The gene calls are TRBV6-1 and TRBJ1-2; D is perhaps TRBD1 (5 bases). The V gene lost 2 bases and the J gene lost 4 bases, with 20 bases spanning the gap. The CDR3 has 17 residues. Germline CDR1 MNHNS, CDR2 SASEGT. The CDR3 coding sequence is TGTGCCAGCAGTGAACGGGGCGTGGTACTCGGTGTCTATGGCTACACCTTC. It translates to CASSERGVVLGVYGYTF.

The chain recombines TRBV9 with TRBJ2-7, with D unresolved. V was shortened by 0 bases and J by 6 bases, with 4 bases between the two germline ends. This CDR3 contains 11 residues. Per germline, CDR1 SGDLS and CDR2 YYNGEE. The CDR3, as DNA: TGTGCCAGCAGCGTAGGTTTCGAGCAGTACTTC. As protein: CASSVGFEQYF.

The V and J genes are TRBV2 and TRBJ2-1; 14 bases align to TRBD2. The CDR3 runs 15 residues. The germline V gene encodes CDR1 SNHLY and CDR2 FYNNEI. The trim removed 6 bases at V and 10 bases at J, leaving 8 bases unmatched. CDR3 sequence: CASRVTSGRANEQFF. As DNA, the CDR3 is TGTGCCAGCAGGGTGACTAGCGGGAGGGCCAACGAGCAGTTCTTC.

This clone was picked up one time. This chain joins TRBV7-9 and TRBJ1-2; 7 bases line up with TRBD1. Germline V lookup: CDR1 SEHNR, CDR2 FQNEAQ (reference sequence). The trim removed 5 bases at V and 6 bases at J, leaving 6 bases unmatched. This CDR3 region has 13 residues. CDR3 nucleotides: TGTGCCAGCAGCCTGACAGGGTTTGATGGCTACACCTTC. Protein: CASSLTGFDGYTF.

The chain combines TRBV28 with TRBJ2-1; possible D gene TRBD1, 5 bases. From germline, CDR1 is MDHEN and CDR2 SYDVKM. The CDR3 is 13 amino acids. Trimming left V 1 base short and J 8 bases short, with 9 bases between. Here the CDR3 DNA reads TGTGCCAGCAGTTTATTCAGGGTCCATGAGCAGTTCTTC. Residues: CASSLFRVHEQFF.

The genes are TRBV15 and TRBJ2-7, with D possibly TRBD2 on 7 matching bases. Germline V CDR1 and CDR2: LNHNV, YYDKDF (reference sequence). Trimming removed 8 bases from V and 1 base from J, with 18 bases in between. The length of the CDR3 is 15 residues. The CDR3 DNA sequence: TGTGCCACCCAGGGGAGGGAGGGCCTTTCCTACGAGCAGTACTTC. Amino acids: CATQGREGLSYEQYF.

The chain joins TRBV28 to TRBJ1-1; the D gene is possibly TRBD1 (6 bases). With 3 bases removed from V and 0 bases from J, the gap between germline ends came to 14 bases. Germline V CDR1 and CDR2: MDHEN, SYDVKM. The CDR3 is 16 residues long. Here the CDR3 reads CASSFLAGEVNTEAFF. In DNA, the CDR3 is TGTGCCAGCAGTTTCTTGGCAGGGGAGGTGAACACTGAAGCTTTCTTT.

The J gene is TRBJ2-7, the V gene TRBV4-3, with D hard to call. With 4 bases removed from V and 3 bases from J, the gap between germline ends came to 13 bases. The CDR3 extends over 14 amino acids. CDR1 and CDR2 from the germline V gene are LGHNA and YSLEER. The DNA for the CDR3 is TGCGCCAGCAGCCCGGCGCGGAGCTTCTACGAGCAGTACTTC. Translation: CASSPARSFYEQYF.

The rearrangement joins TRBV28 to TRBJ2-1, with TRBD2 matching over 10 bases. Germline CDR1 reads MDHEN; CDR2 reads SYDVKM. Trimming removed 2 bases from V and 1 base from J; junction bases left unmatched: 8. The length of the CDR3 is 18 residues. CDR3 region: CASSLKSLAGDSYNEQFF. CDR3 in DNA: TGTGCCAGCAGTTTAAAGTCCCTAGCGGGAGATTCCTACAATGAGCAGTTCTTC.

V is TRBV4-3 and J is TRBJ1-2; a weak D match, TRBD1 (6 bases). Germline CDR1 reads LGHNA; CDR2 reads YSLEER. Deletions cut 0 bases from V and 4 bases from J, with 15 bases between. The CDR3 is made up of 16 amino acids. The CDR3 spells CASSQEMTGALYGYTF. The CDR3 DNA reads as TGCGCCAGCAGCCAAGAGATGACAGGAGCTCTCTATGGCTACACCTTC.

This chain connects TRBV5-6 to TRBJ2-7; D might be TRBD2 (5 bases). Germline CDR1 and CDR2: SGHDT and YYEEEE. Trimming left V 0 bases short and J 5 bases short, with 18 bases between. The CDR3 runs to 16 residues. CDR3 in DNA: TGTGCCAGCAGCTTGGCCCGGGGTTCTAGCTTCCACGAGCAGTACTTC. It translates to CASSLARGSSFHEQYF.

The chain links TRBV27 to TRBJ2-7, with a weak D call TRBD1 (6 bases). The CDR3 length is 15 residues. Germline V lookup: CDR1 MNHEY, CDR2 SMNVEV (reference sequence). Trimming stripped 3 bases from V and 2 bases from J, with 14 bases between. The CDR3 reads CASSFRADRTYEQYF. The CDR3 DNA sequence: TGTGCCAGCAGTTTTCGAGCGGACAGAACCTACGAGCAGTACTTC.

The chain employs TRBV19 and TRBJ2-7, with TRBD1 as a possible D gene (6 bases). The CDR3 spans 17 residues. CDR1 and CDR2 (germline): LNHDA, SQIVND (reference sequence). V shed 6 bases and J shed 5 bases, with 26 bases lying between them. CDR3 sequence (DNA): TGTGCCAGTAGGGGAGTAAGGTACGGTCCAGGGGCGGACGAGCAGTACTTC. Translated: CASRGVRYGPGADEQYF.

The V and J genes are TRBV27 and TRBJ1-5, with a weak D call TRBD1 (5 bases). Germline CDR1 reads MNHEY; CDR2 reads SMNVEV (reference sequence). The CDR3 runs to 18 residues. The V end lost 1 base, the J end lost 0 bases, and 16 bases lay between the germline ends. The CDR3 spells CASSLFGTPPYSNQPQHF. CDR3 nucleotides: TGTGCCAGCAGTTTATTTGGGACCCCACCTTATAGCAATCAGCCCCAGCATTTT.

The rearrangement joins TRBV4-1 to TRBJ2-7; 8 bases map to TRBD2. The germline V gene encodes CDR1 MGHRA and CDR2 YSYEKL. The CDR3 runs to 15 residues. With 1 base clipped from V and 3 bases from J, the junction kept 5 bases outside the gene matches. CDR3 loop: CASSQASGRHYEQYF. The DNA for the CDR3 is TGCGCCAGCAGCCAAGCCAGCGGGAGACACTACGAGCAGTACTTC.